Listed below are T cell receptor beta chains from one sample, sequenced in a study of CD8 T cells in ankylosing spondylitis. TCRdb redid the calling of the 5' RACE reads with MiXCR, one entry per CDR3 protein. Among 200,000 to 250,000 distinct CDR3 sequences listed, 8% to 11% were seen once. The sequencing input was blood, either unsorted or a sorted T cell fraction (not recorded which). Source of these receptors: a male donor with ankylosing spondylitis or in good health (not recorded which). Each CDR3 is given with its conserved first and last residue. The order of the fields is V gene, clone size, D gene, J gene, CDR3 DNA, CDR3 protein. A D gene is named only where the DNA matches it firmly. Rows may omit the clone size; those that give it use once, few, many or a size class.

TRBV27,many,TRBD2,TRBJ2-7,TGTGCCAGCAGTCCCAGGGGAGCGGGAGGATCCTACGAGCAGTACTTC,CASSPRGAGGSYEQYF
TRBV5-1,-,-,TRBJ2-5,TGCGCCAGCAGCTTGGCGGAGGCCCAAGAGACCCAGTACTTC,CASSLAEAQETQYF
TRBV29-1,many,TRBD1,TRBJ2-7,TGCAGCGTTGAAGCGGGACAGACCTACGAGCAGTACTTC,CSVEAGQTYEQYF
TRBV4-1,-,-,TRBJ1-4,TGCGCCAGCAGCCCCGATCCCGGTGCAACTAATGAAACACTGTTTTTT,CASSPDPGATNETLFF
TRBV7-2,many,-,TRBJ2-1,TGTGCCAGCAGGTGGGGCTATGAGCAGTTCTTC,CASRWGYEQFF
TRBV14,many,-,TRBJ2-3,TGTGCCAGCAGCCAAGTTCCTAGCATCACAGATACGCAGTATTTT,CASSQVPSITDTQYF
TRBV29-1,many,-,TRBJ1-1,TGCAGCGTTGCGCGAGAATTAAACACTGAAGCTTTCTTT,CSVARELNTEAFF
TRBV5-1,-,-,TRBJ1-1,TGCGCCAGCAGCTTACAGACAGGGAACACTGAAGCTTTCTTT,CASSLQTGNTEAFF
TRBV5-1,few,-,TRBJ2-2,TGCGCCAGCAGGGAGGGACTCCCAAACACCGGGGAGCTGTTTTTT,CASREGLPNTGELFF
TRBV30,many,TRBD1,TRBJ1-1,TGTGCCTGGAGTCCACAGGGGGACGCTGAAGCTTTCTTT,CAWSPQGDAEAFF
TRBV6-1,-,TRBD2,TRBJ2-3,TGTGCCAGCAGAGCCCCTAGCGGGGGCCCCCCAGATACGCAGTATTTT,CASRAPSGGPPDTQYF
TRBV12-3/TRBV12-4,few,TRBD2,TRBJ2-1,TGTGCCAGCAGTTTAAGCGGGAGGATGAATGAGCAGTTCTTC,CASSLSGRMNEQFF
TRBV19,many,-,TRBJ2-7,TGTGCCAGTAGCGACCCAAATGCCGGGACCTCCTACGAGCAGTACTTC,CASSDPNAGTSYEQYF
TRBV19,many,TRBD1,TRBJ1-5,TGTGCCAGTAGTATAGGGACAGGCCTGGGCAATCAGCCCCAGCATTTT,CASSIGTGLGNQPQHF